The 22 T cell receptor beta chains in this list originate from one sample, sequenced in a study of radiotherapy plus CTLA-4 blockade in lung cancer. Clones were read by immunoSEQ multiplex PCR, and TCRdb kept only the in-frame ones, dropping some. Of about 73,000 clones listed, roughly 91% were seen once; the top ten hold 35% to 45%. The source was peripheral blood, collected from a patient treated with radiotherapy plus ipilimumab. All receptors come from a human donor with non-small cell lung cancer that progressed on radiotherapy plus ipilimumab.

The DNA of the CDR3 is TGTGCCAGCAGCTTAGCGGTGACTGAAGCTTTCTTT. Protein product: CASSLAVTEAFF. The J gene is TRBJ1-1, the V gene TRBV13; D is uncertain. The V gene lost 1 base and the J gene lost 5 bases, with 5 bases spanning the gap. The germline V gene encodes CDR1 PRHDT and CDR2 FYEKMQ (reference sequence). CDR3 length: 12 residues. Together with reference TRBV13 and TRBJ1-1, the CDR3 gives the full variable domain: AAGVIQSPRHLIKEKRETATLKCYPIPRHDTVYWYQQGPGQDPQFLISFYEKMQSDKGSIPDRFSAQQFSDYHSELNMSSLELGDSALYFCASSLAVTEAFFGQGTRLTVV.

The rearrangement links TRBV5-1 to TRBJ2-2, with TRBD2 matching over 11 bases. Trimming removed 3 bases from V and 5 bases from J; junction bases left unmatched: 6. Germline loops: CDR1 SGHRS, CDR2 YFSETQ. This CDR3 has 16 residues. Here the CDR3 DNA reads TGCGCCAGCAGCTCCCCGGGACTAGCGGCGACCGGGGAGCTGTTTTTT. Amino acid sequence: CASSSPGLAATGELFF.

V usage is TRBV5-1 and J usage is TRBJ1-1; perhaps TRBD1 as D (6 bases). In germline, CDR1 is SGHRS, CDR2 YFSETQ. V gave up 3 bases and J gave up 4 bases, with 10 bases separating them. The CDR3 sequence is 13 residues long. CDR3 region: CASSSWTATEAFF. CDR3 DNA sequence: TGCGCCAGCAGCTCGTGGACAGCCACTGAAGCTTTCTTT.

This clone occurred once. The chain carries TRBV28 and TRBJ1-5; no clear D. V was trimmed by 5 bases and J by 0 bases, leaving 14 bases between them. Germline-derived CDR1 and CDR2 are MDHEN and SYDVKM. CDR3 length: 16 amino acids. CDR3 loop: CASSTRQTHSNQPQHF. DNA for the CDR3: TGTGCCAGCAGTACTAGACAAACCCATAGCAATCAGCCCCAGCATTTT.

The chain couples TRBV2 to TRBJ1-6; 7 bases match TRBD1. V was clipped by 1 base and J by 8 bases; unmatched bases: 5. This CDR3 is 15 amino acids long. Per germline, CDR1 SNHLY and CDR2 FYNNEI. The CDR3 sequence: CASSEGWDSHSPLHF. CDR3 coding DNA: TGTGCCAGCAGTGAAGGGTGGGACAGTCATTCACCCCTCCACTTT.

V usage is TRBV27 and J usage is TRBJ2-7; tentatively, D is TRBD1 or TRBD2 (6 bases each). Germline V gene lookup returns CDR1 MNHEY and CDR2 SMNVEV (reference sequence). The ends were cut back, 2 bases at V and 7 bases at J, with 12 bases in the middle. The CDR3 spans 13 residues. CDR3 sequence reads: CASSLAKGGEQYV. In nucleotides, the CDR3 is TGTGCCAGCAGTTTAGCGAAAGGGGGGGAGCAGTACGTC.

A remark on this clone: In the same sample, other DNA sequences code for this CDR3. The rearrangement joins TRBV5-1 to TRBJ2-1, with TRBD2 matching 9 bases. Germline V CDR1 and CDR2: SGHRS, YFSETQ. This CDR3 has 15 residues. With 5 bases clipped from V and 2 bases from J, the junction kept 5 bases outside the gene matches. CDR3 in DNA: TGCGCCAGCAGGGGGCGGGAGGGCCCCTACAATGAGCAGTTCTTC. Residues: CASRGREGPYNEQFF. Using reference TRBV5-1 and TRBJ2-1 for the parts outside the CDR3, the full variable domain is KAGVTQTPRYLIKTRGQQVTLSCSPISGHRSVSWYQQTPGQGLQFLFEYFSETQRNKGNFPGRFSGRQFSNSRSEMNVSTLELGDSALYLCASRGREGPYNEQFFGPGTRLTVL.

The chain carries TRBV19 and TRBJ2-7; 9 bases are shared with TRBD2. CDR1 and CDR2 from the germline V gene are LNHDA and SQIVND (reference sequence). The ends lost 6 bases at V and 3 bases at J; junction bases unmatched: 6. This CDR3 is built from 14 residues. CDR3 amino acids: CASSPGLASYEQYF. The CDR3 nucleotides read TGTGCCAGTAGCCCGGGACTAGCTAGCTACGAGCAGTACTTC.

V usage is TRBV11-1 and J usage is TRBJ2-2, with no clear D. Per germline, CDR1 SGHAT and CDR2 FQDESV (reference sequence). The CDR3 runs 11 residues. V was trimmed by 5 bases and J by 9 bases, leaving 7 bases between them. The CDR3 region has the DNA TGTGCCAGCAGCCCTCGGAGGGAGCTGTTTTTT. This encodes CASSPRRELFF.

V is TRBV5-1 and J is TRBJ2-1; 12 positions agree with TRBD2. The V and J ends lost 4 bases and 7 bases, in that order; junction bases with no gene match: 6. The CDR3 contains 15 residues. CDR1 SGHRS and CDR2 YFSETQ come from the germline V gene. The CDR3 sequence is CASSLTSGSGNEQFF. For the CDR3, the DNA is TGCGCCAGCAGCCTGACTAGCGGGAGTGGAAATGAGCAGTTCTTC.

J is TRBJ2-7 and V is TRBV6-5; D is ambiguous. The CDR3 spans 16 residues. CDR1 is MNHEY, CDR2 SVGAGI, per germline. Deletions cut 2 bases from V and 0 bases from J, with 14 bases between. CDR3 sequence: CASSYVGARSSYEQYF. Written as DNA, the CDR3 is TGTGCCAGCAGTTACGTCGGTGCCAGGAGCTCCTACGAGCAGTACTTC.

V gene TRBV28 combines with J gene TRBJ2-3; 16 bases line up with TRBD2. The CDR3 has 22 residues. Germline trimming cut 3 bases from V and 4 bases from J; bases unmatched to any gene: 19. CDR1 and CDR2 (germline): MDHEN, SYDVKM. The CDR3 coding sequence is TGTGCCAGCAGTTTGCCCCCCCCGGGACTAGCGGGAGGGCCTATTGGCGCAGATACGCAGTATTTT. Protein product: CASSLPPPGLAGGPIGADTQYF. Using reference TRBV28 and TRBJ2-3 for the parts outside the CDR3, the full variable domain is DVKVTQSSRYLVKRTGEKVFLECVQDMDHENMFWYRQDPGLGLRLIYFSYDVKMKEKGDIPEGYSVSREKKERFSLILESASTNQTSMYLCASSLPPPGLAGGPIGADTQYFGPGTRLTVL.

V usage is TRBV5-4 and J usage is TRBJ1-1; 10 bases agree with TRBD1. There are 13 residues in the CDR3. Germline CDR1 is SGHNT and CDR2 is YYREEE (reference sequence). V trimming: 5 bases; J trimming: 4 bases; junction bases outside the gene matches: 2. This CDR3 reads CASRRTGGTEAFF. The DNA for the CDR3 is TGTGCCAGCAGACGGACAGGGGGCACTGAAGCTTTCTTT. The whole variable domain, remainder taken from reference TRBV5-4 and TRBJ1-1, is ETGVTQSPTHLIKTRGQQVTLRCSSQSGHNTVSWYQQALGQGPQFIFQYYREEENGRGNFPPRFSGLQFPNYSSELNVNALELDDSALYLCASRRTGGTEAFFGQGTRLTVV.

This sequence joins TRBV27 and TRBJ2-2; D gene ambiguous. The CDR3 loop spans 12 amino acids. Germline CDR1 and CDR2: MNHEY and SMNVEV (reference sequence). V was cut by 2 bases and J by 9 bases, with 7 bases left in between. CDR3 DNA sequence: TGTGCCAGCAGTTTAAATTACCGGGAGCTGTTTTTT. It is translated as CASSLNYRELFF.

This chain links TRBV6-5 with TRBJ2-1; tentative D call: TRBD2 (6 bases). The germline CDR1 and CDR2 sequences are MNHEY and SVGAGI. The CDR3 covers 16 residues. V gave up 3 bases and J gave up 7 bases, with 19 bases separating them. CDR3 sequence (DNA): TGTGCCAGCAGTTATGTAGCTAGCGCCCCGAAAAATGAGCAGTTCTTC. It translates to CASSYVASAPKNEQFF.

This clone has just a few counts. The chain joins TRBV5-1 to TRBJ2-3, with 8 nucleotides matching TRBD1. V trimming: 3 bases; J trimming: 6 bases; junction bases outside the gene matches: 9. Germline CDR1 and CDR2: SGHRS and YFSETQ. The CDR3 totals 15 residues. The CDR3 region is CASSWTGTGADTQYF. For the CDR3, the DNA is TGCGCCAGCAGCTGGACCGGGACAGGCGCGGATACGCAGTATTTT.

This clone came up a few times. The V and J genes are TRBV19 and TRBJ2-2; the D call may be TRBD1 or TRBD2 (5 bases each). This CDR3 is 15 amino acids long. Trimming removed 2 bases from V and 8 bases from J, with 15 bases in between. The germline V gene has CDR1 LNHDA and CDR2 SQIVND (reference sequence). CDR3 bases: TGTGCCAGTAGTATAACGGGTGAGGGGTCAGGGGAGCTGTTTTTT. Its translation is CASSITGEGSGELFF. Full variable domain (outside the CDR3, taken from reference TRBV19 and TRBJ2-2): DGGITQSPKYLFRKEGQNVTLSCEQNLNHDAMYWYRQDPGQGLRLIYYSQIVNDFQKGDIAEGYSVSREKKESFPLTVTSAQKNPTAFYLCASSITGEGSGELFFGEGSRLTVL.

This clone was detected only once. The chain couples TRBV12-5 to TRBJ2-2, with 9 positions matching TRBD1. This CDR3 is built from 18 residues. Losses at the gene ends were 6 bases for V and 6 bases for J; bases not matched to a gene: 17. The germline gives CDR1 LGHNT, CDR2 FRNRAP. The CDR3 DNA reads TGTGCTAGTGGCCTAGTAGGAATAGGACAGGGGTTGGCCGGGGAGCTGTTTTTT. This translates into CASGLVGIGQGLAGELFF.

This sequence joins TRBV2 and TRBJ1-3, with 7 bases lining up with TRBD1. Germline-derived CDR1 and CDR2 are SNHLY and FYNNEI. The length of the CDR3 is 16 residues. The V gene end was trimmed by 6 bases and the J gene end by 4 bases; junction bases not matched to a gene: 12. In DNA form, the CDR3 reads TGTGCCAGCAGCGCAATGGGACAGAGCACGGGAAACACCATATATTTT. Translation: CASSAMGQSTGNTIYF.

This clone occurred once. The V call is TRBV19, the J call TRBJ2-2, with 11 bases aligning to TRBD2. J was trimmed by 1 base and V by 7 bases; bases with no gene match: 5. The V gene's germline CDR1 is LNHDA and CDR2 SQIVND (reference sequence). The CDR3 sequence is 16 residues long. The CDR3 region is CASITGTSGNTGELFF. CDR3 DNA: TGTGCCAGTATCACTGGGACTAGCGGGAACACCGGGGAGCTGTTTTTT. Filled out from reference TRBV19 and TRBJ2-2, the complete variable domain reads DGGITQSPKYLFRKEGQNVTLSCEQNLNHDAMYWYRQDPGQGLRLIYYSQIVNDFQKGDIAEGYSVSREKKESFPLTVTSAQKNPTAFYLCASITGTSGNTGELFFGEGSRLTVL.

The chain joins TRBV28 to TRBJ1-1; 7 nucleotides agree with TRBD1. This CDR3 spans 15 amino acids. Germline V gene sequence: CDR1 MDHEN, CDR2 SYDVKM. J was trimmed by 0 bases and V by 6 bases; bases with no gene match: 7. CDR3 region: CASRETTGLNTEAFF. DNA of the CDR3: TGTGCCAGCAGGGAGACGACAGGGTTGAACACTGAAGCTTTCTTT.

The rearrangement links TRBV11-2 to TRBJ2-7; a possible D gene is TRBD2 (5 bases). V was cut by 0 bases and J by 3 bases, with 6 bases left in between. Germline CDR1 is SGHAT and CDR2 is FQNNGV. CDR3 length: 13 amino acids. For the CDR3, the DNA is TGTGCCAGCAGCTTAGAGGGGAGCTACGAGCAGTACTTC. As protein: CASSLEGSYEQYF.